Reported below is one T cell receptor (beta chain). Trimming removed 8 bases from V and 4 bases from J; junction bases left unmatched: 7. This CDR3 is built from 14 residues. Germline CDR1 reads MNHEY; CDR2 reads SMNVEV (reference sequence). Only in-frame clones appear in the TCRdb table, and some are missing; sequencing was by immunoSEQ multiplex PCR. Among 85,000 to 90,000 clones listed, more than 85% were seen once. This sample stems from a study of OX40 agonist ivuxolimab in advanced cancers. Study details: Prior anti-PD-1, anti-PD-L1 or anti-CTLA-4 therapy did not bar entry, and roughly 40% had some.

The sample consisted of CD4+ or CD8+ T cells sorted from blood, taken in a trial of the OX40 agonist ivuxolimab. This TCR was sampled from an adult with an advanced solid tumor such as melanoma, head and neck, liver or kidney cancer. This sequence joins TRBV27 and TRBJ1-2; 10 bases map to TRBD1. In nucleotides, the CDR3 is TGTGCCAGCCGACAGGGGGCGTTAGGCTATGGCTACACCTTC. Translation: CASRQGALGYGYTF.